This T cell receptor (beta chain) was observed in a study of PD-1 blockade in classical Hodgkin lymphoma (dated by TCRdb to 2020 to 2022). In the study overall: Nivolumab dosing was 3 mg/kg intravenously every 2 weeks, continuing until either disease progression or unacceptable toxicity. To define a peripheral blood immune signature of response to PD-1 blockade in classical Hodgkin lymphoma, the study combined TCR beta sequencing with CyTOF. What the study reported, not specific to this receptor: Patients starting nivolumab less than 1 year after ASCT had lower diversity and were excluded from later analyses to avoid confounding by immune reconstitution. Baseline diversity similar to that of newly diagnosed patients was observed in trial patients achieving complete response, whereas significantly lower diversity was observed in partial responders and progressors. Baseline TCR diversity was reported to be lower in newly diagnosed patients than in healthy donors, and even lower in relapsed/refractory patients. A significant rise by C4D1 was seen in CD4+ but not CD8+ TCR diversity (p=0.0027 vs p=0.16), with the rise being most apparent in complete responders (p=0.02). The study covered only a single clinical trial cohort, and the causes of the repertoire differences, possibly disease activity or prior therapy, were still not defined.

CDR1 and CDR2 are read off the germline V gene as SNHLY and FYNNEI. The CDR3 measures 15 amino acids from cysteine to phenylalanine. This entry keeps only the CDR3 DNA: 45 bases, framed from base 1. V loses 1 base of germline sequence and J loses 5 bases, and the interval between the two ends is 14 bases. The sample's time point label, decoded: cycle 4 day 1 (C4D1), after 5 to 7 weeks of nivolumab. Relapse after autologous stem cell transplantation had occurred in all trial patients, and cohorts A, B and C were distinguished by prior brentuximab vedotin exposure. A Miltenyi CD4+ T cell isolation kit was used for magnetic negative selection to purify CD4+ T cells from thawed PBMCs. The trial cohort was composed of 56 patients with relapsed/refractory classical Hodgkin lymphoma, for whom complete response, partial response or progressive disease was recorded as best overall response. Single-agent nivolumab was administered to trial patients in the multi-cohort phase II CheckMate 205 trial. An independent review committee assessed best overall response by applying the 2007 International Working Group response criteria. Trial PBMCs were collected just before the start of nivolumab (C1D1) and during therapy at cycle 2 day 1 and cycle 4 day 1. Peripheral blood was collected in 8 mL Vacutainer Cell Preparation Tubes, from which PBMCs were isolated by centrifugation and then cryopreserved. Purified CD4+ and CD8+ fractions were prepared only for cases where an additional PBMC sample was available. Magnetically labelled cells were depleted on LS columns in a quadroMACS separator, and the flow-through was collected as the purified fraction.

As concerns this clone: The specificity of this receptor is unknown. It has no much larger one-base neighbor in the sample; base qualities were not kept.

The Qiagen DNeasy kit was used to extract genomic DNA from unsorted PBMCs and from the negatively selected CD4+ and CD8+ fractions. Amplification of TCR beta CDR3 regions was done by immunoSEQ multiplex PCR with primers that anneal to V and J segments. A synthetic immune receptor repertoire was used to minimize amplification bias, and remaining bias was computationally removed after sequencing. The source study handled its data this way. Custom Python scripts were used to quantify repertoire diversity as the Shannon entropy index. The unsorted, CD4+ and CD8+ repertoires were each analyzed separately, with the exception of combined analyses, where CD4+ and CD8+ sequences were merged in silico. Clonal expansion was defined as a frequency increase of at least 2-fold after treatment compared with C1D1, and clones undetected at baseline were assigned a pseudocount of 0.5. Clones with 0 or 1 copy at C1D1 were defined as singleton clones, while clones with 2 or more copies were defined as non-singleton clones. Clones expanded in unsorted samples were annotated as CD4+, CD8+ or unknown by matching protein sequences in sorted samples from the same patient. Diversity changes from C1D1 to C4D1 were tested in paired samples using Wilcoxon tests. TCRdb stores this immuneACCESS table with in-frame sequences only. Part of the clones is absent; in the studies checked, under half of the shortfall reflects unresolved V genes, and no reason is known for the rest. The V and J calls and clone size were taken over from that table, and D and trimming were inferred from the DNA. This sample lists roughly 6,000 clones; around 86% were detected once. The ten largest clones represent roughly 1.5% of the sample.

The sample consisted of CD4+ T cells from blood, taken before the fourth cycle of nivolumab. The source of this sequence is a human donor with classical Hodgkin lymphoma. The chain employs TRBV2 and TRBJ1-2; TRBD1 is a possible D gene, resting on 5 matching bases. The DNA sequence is TGTGCCAGCAGTGAAGGGGCAGGGTGGGCTTATGGCTACACCTTC. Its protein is CASSEGAGWAYGYTF.